This TCR beta chain came from a study of OX40 agonist ivuxolimab in advanced cancers. The ends lost 4 bases at V and 4 bases at J; junction bases unmatched: 0. The length of the CDR3 is 15 residues. The germline gives CDR1 WSHSY, CDR2 SAAADI. TCRdb's table, derived via immunoSEQ multiplex PCR, lists solely in-frame clones and lacks some. The table lists 45,000 to 60,000 clones, more than 70% of them singletons. The receptor comes from an adult with an advanced solid tumor such as melanoma, head and neck, liver or kidney cancer. The chain employs TRBV10-2 and TRBJ2-3, with 15 bases fitting TRBD2. Specimen: CD4+ or CD8+ T cells sorted from blood, collected in a trial of the OX40 agonist ivuxolimab. The CDR3 region has the DNA TGCGCCAGCAGTGGGACTAGCGGGGGGGCAGATACGCAGTATTTT. Translated: CASSGTSGGADTQYF.